Sequencing of this T cell receptor (beta chain) was carried out in a study of T cell responses to AZD1222 COVID-19 vaccine (dated by TCRdb to about 2021). Regarding the study in general: TCR sequencing was performed for about 240 trial participants, of whom about 210 were given two doses of AZD1222 and around 26 were given two doses of MenACWY control vaccine. Trial participants were enrolled into age subgroups of 18-55, 56-69 and 70-plus years, which contained about 160, 30 and 59 TCR-sequenced participants, respectively.

The germline V gene (reference sequence) sets CDR1 to MNHEY and CDR2 to SMNVEV. Taken from cysteine to phenylalanine, the CDR3 has 14 residues. Solely the CDR3 DNA is kept, with 42 bases framed from the first base. V is pared back by 3 bases and J by 2 bases, with 9 bases lying between the germline termini. This clone was seen once. Its specific antigen is unknown. No base-level quality is on record; no much larger clone is a single base apart. What this sample's time point label stands for: about 28 days (+/-7) after the second vaccine dose. AZD1222 recipients with second doses at about 4 weeks or about 12 weeks were pooled, because spike-specific TCR depth and breadth did not differ between schedules. The vaccinee samples were drawn from two UK trials, COV001 and COV002, one of which was a single-blind randomized controlled phase 2/3 trial testing AZD1222 (ChAdOx1 nCoV-19) in healthy adults. For TCRbeta chain sequencing, PBMC samples were collected from trial participants at day 0 and at day 28 after the second dose.

Paper-wide results and their limitations: Because no day 14 peak-response samples were available, the repertoires could be characterized only after the peak T cell response. In the small 56-69-year group, the increase in depth fell short of significance, most likely because of low power. The vaccine-associated CD4 TCRs covered the entire spike protein, and the dominant responses fell in regions 160-218 and 743-854. Only five or six AZD1222 recipients were SARS-CoV-2 seropositive at baseline, limiting conclusions about previously exposed vaccinees. A significant rise in spike-specific TCR breadth and depth was observed after two AZD1222 doses relative to day 0 and relative to MenACWY recipients. Most participants were white British and females outnumbered males, and the authors suggested that clonal diversity may have been underestimated. Reportedly, close to half of the unique spike-specific TCRs recognized epitopes lying outside the regions that are mutated in the B.1.351 and B.1.1.7 variants.

The CDR3 regions of human TCRbeta chains were analyzed by immunosequencing. Per the authors' processing: Repertoire TCRs were checked for matches against a reference library of SARS-CoV-2-specific TCRs that had been generated using the MIRA antigen-specificity platform. Breadth meant the fraction of unique TCRs that were SARS-CoV-2-associated, whereas depth meant the fraction of total T cells that were SARS-CoV-2-associated. Using the MIRA data, each spike-specific TCR was assigned both to the spike region to which the TCR was reactive and to a CD4 or CD8 class. Log10-transformed breadth and depth values were compared by one-way ANOVA with Sidak's multiple comparisons tests. TCRdb re-hosts the immuneACCESS table, in-frame sequences only. Its copies lack some clones; in the studies checked, an unresolved V gene accounts for under half of them, and the cause for the rest is not known. That table supplies the V and J calls and clone size; D and trimming were determined from the DNA. The sample data list roughly 180,000 clones, and 80% to 95% of these were observed just once. Under 2% of the sample goes to the ten largest clones.

The rearrangement joined TRBV27 to TRBJ2-3, with the D segment identity uncertain. This clonotype originated in an adult who received the AZD1222 COVID-19 vaccine. This material consisted of peripheral blood, taken 28 days after the second AZD1222 dose. The CDR3 here reads CASSFSRITDTQYF. The bases are TGTGCCAGCAGTTTTTCCCGCATCACAGATACGCAGTATTTT.